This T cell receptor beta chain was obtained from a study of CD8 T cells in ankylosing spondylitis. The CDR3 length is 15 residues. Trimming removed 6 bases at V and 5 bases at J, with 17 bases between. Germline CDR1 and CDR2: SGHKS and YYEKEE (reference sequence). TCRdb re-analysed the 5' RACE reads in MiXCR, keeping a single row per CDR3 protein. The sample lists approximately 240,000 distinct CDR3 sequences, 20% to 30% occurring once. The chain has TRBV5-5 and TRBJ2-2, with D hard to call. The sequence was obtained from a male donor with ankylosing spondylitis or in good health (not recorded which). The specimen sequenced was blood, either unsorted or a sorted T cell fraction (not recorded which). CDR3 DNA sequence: TGTGCCAGCACCGACCTTACAGATTTGACCGGGGAGCTGTTTTTT. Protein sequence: CASTDLTDLTGELFF.